The 24 T cell receptor beta chains listed next were all sequenced from one sample in a study of shared clonotypes between healthy human individuals. Sequencing used immunoSEQ multiplex PCR; TCRdb keeps in-frame clones, though not all of them. In the table there are 2 million to 3 million clones, approximately 93% of which are singletons. The material sequenced was naive CD4+ T cells from PBMCs. Subset meaning: CD45RA+ positively selected. These receptors originate from a man younger than 30 in good health. Some clones in this sample may be carry-over from other donors' samples.

Turning to this clone: At one end the junction does not follow the germline gene, possibly because of a read error. This CDR3 is also generated by other DNA sequences in the sample. J is TRBJ1-2 and V is TRBV29-1; D ambiguous. CDR1 is SQVTM, CDR2 ANQGSEA, per germline. The CDR3 is 10 residues long. CDR3 in DNA: TGCAGTGTTGGGTTCTATGGCTACACCTTC. It codes for CSVGFYGYTF.

V and J are TRBV5-4 and TRBJ2-4; 7 nucleotides agree with TRBD2. With V trimmed by 4 bases and J by 6 bases, 13 bases remained unmatched. Germline CDR1 SGHNT, CDR2 YYREEE (reference sequence). The CDR3 sequence is 16 residues long. The CDR3 region is CASSSRGGRPRNIQYF. CDR3 in DNA: TGTGCCAGCAGCAGTAGGGGCGGGAGACCTAGAAACATTCAGTACTTC.

This rearrangement joins TRBV29-1 to TRBJ1-1; 7 bases match TRBD1. The junction had 7 bases not matched to a gene; V was cut back by 2 bases and J by 1 base. This CDR3 comprises 15 residues. Germline loops: CDR1 SQVTM, CDR2 ANQGSEA. The CDR3 sequence: CSVENTGAGNTEAFF. CDR3 bases: TGCAGCGTTGAAAATACAGGGGCAGGGAACACTGAAGCTTTCTTT.

As concerns this clone: Other DNA variants within this sample encode the same CDR3. The rearrangement joins TRBV7-2 to TRBJ2-7; 7 bases fit TRBD2. CDR1 is SGHTA, CDR2 FQGNSA, per germline. J was trimmed by 0 bases and V by 2 bases; bases with no gene match: 4. This CDR3 contains 15 residues. This chain's CDR3 is CASSLTGLGSYEQYF. CDR3 in DNA: TGTGCCAGCAGCTTAACCGGACTAGGCTCCTACGAGCAGTACTTC.

This clone was detected once. J is TRBJ2-7 and V is TRBV29-1; 9 positions agree with TRBD1. Germline loops: CDR1 SQVTM, CDR2 ANQGSEA. The V segment lost 7 bases and the J segment 1 base; nucleotides outside the gene matches: 2. This CDR3 spans 12 amino acids. This CDR3 is CSGQGDSYEQYF. The DNA for the CDR3 is TGCAGCGGACAGGGGGATTCCTACGAGCAGTACTTC.

J is TRBJ1-4 and V is TRBV5-1, with TRBD1 identical over 7 bases. The CDR3 length is 16 residues. Germline CDR1 reads SGHRS; CDR2 reads YFSETQ. V lost 0 bases, J lost 8 bases, and 10 bases stayed unmatched. Here the CDR3 reads CASSLGGYRGGEKLFF. CDR3 bases: TGCGCCAGCAGCTTGGGTGGCTACAGGGGAGGGGAAAAACTGTTTTTT. Full variable domain (outside the CDR3, taken from reference TRBV5-1 and TRBJ1-4): KAGVTQTPRYLIKTRGQQVTLSCSPISGHRSVSWYQQTPGQGLQFLFEYFSETQRNKGNFPGRFSGRQFSNSRSEMNVSTLELGDSALYLCASSLGGYRGGEKLFFGSGTQLSVL.

The J gene is TRBJ1-4, the V gene TRBV19; no clear D. Germline CDR1 is LNHDA and CDR2 is SQIVND (reference sequence). V was pared by 8 bases and J by 3 bases, with 13 bases between. The CDR3 is made up of 14 amino acids. Here the CDR3 reads CASVMAGANEKLFF. The DNA of the CDR3 is TGTGCCAGTGTGATGGCAGGCGCTAATGAAAAACTGTTTTTT.

The rearrangement joins TRBV29-1 to TRBJ2-1; a weak D match, TRBD1 (6 bases). The CDR3 loop spans 14 amino acids. V lost 2 bases to trimming and J lost 9 bases, with 17 bases between them. Germline lookup yields CDR1 SQVTM and CDR2 ANQGSEA. The CDR3 bases are TGCAGCGTTGAAAGGGCGCCAGGGGCTGGTGAGCAGTTCTTC. Protein product: CSVERAPGAGEQFF.

The chain combines TRBV5-1 with TRBJ2-3, with a possible D match to TRBD2 (6 bases). V was cut by 2 bases and J by 4 bases, with 20 bases left in between. Germline CDR1 reads SGHRS; CDR2 reads YFSETQ. CDR3 length: 17 residues. CDR3 sequence: CASSLTPTSPASDTQYF. CDR3 nucleotide sequence: TGCGCCAGCAGCTTAACCCCGACTAGTCCAGCCTCAGATACGCAGTATTTT.

The CDR3 DNA sequence: TGTGCCAGCAGAGAGGGAGATACGCAGTATTTT. It yields the protein CASREGDTQYF. The rearrangement links TRBV7-9 to TRBJ2-3, with D possibly TRBD2 on 5 matching bases. CDR3 length: 11 amino acids. The V and J ends lost 6 bases and 5 bases respectively, with 6 bases between them. CDR1 and CDR2 from the germline V gene are SEHNR and FQNEAQ (reference sequence).

The rearrangement joins TRBV9 to TRBJ2-1; maybe TRBD2 (6 bases). V gave up 0 bases and J gave up 6 bases, with 10 bases separating them. CDR3 length equals 14 residues. The germline V gene has CDR1 SGDLS and CDR2 YYNGEE. CDR3 sequence reads: CASSVEGGINEQFF. As DNA, the CDR3 is TGTGCCAGCAGCGTAGAGGGCGGGATCAATGAGCAGTTCTTC.

Only one count was recorded for this clone. V is TRBV6-1 and J is TRBJ1-1; 7 positions match TRBD1. The germline CDR1 and CDR2 sequences are MNHNS and SASEGT. The ends lost 1 base at V and 1 base at J; junction bases unmatched: 6. This CDR3 region has 16 residues. The CDR3 is CASSEGRGLTNTEAFF. The CDR3, as DNA: TGTGCCAGCAGTGAAGGGAGGGGGCTAACGAACACTGAAGCTTTCTTT.

This clone was seen a handful of times. The rearrangement links TRBV9 to TRBJ2-7; the match to TRBD1 covers 9 bases. The V segment lost 4 bases and the J segment 2 bases; nucleotides outside the gene matches: 10. This CDR3 spans 16 amino acids. Germline V gives CDR1 SGDLS, CDR2 YYNGEE. CDR3 sequence: CASSPSDRGPTYEQYF. The CDR3 DNA is TGTGCCAGCAGCCCATCGGACAGGGGCCCTACCTACGAGCAGTACTTC.

This chain links TRBV7-2 with TRBJ1-2; no clear D. V was pared by 2 bases and J by 1 base, with 8 bases between. The CDR3 runs 14 residues. Germline CDR1 reads SGHTA; CDR2 reads FQGNSA. CDR3 DNA sequence: TGTGCCAGCAGCTTATCCATGGGTAACTATGGCTACACCTTC. Protein sequence: CASSLSMGNYGYTF.

The rearrangement links TRBV4-1 to TRBJ1-4; unclear D gene. V was pared by 0 bases and J by 7 bases, with 15 bases between. Germline CDR1 and CDR2: MGHRA and YSYEKL. The CDR3 runs 16 residues. CDR3 in DNA: TGCGCCAGCAGCCAAGAGGCCCCCTTGGCAGCTGAAAAACTGTTTTTT. This sequence encodes CASSQEAPLAAEKLFF.

The chain is built from TRBV30 and TRBJ1-6, with 10 positions matching TRBD1. Germline trimming cut 1 base from V and 10 bases from J; bases unmatched to any gene: 1. The CDR3 spans 13 residues. Per the germline V gene, CDR1 is GTSNPN and CDR2 is SVGIG (reference sequence). The CDR3 here is CAWSGTGGSPLHF. Written as DNA, the CDR3 is TGTGCCTGGAGTGGGACAGGGGGGTCACCCCTCCACTTT.

The rearrangement joins TRBV9 to TRBJ2-5; 8 nucleotides match TRBD1. The CDR3 length is 13 residues. With V trimmed by 4 bases and J by 5 bases, 4 bases remained unmatched. From germline, CDR1 is SGDLS and CDR2 YYNGEE. CDR3 region: CASSNRGEETQYF. For the CDR3, the DNA is TGTGCCAGCAGCAACAGGGGGGAGGAGACCCAGTACTTC.

The chain is built from TRBV6-1 and TRBJ1-4, with no clear D. V lost 3 bases and J lost 2, with 13 bases in between. Germline values: CDR1 MNHNS, CDR2 SASEGT. This CDR3 spans 16 amino acids. CDR3 in amino acids: CASSDISLGTNEKLFF. DNA of the CDR3: TGTGCCAGCAGTGATATCTCCTTAGGGACTAATGAAAAACTGTTTTTT.

The chain joins TRBV28 to TRBJ2-7, with 10 bases matching TRBD1. Germline V lookup: CDR1 MDHEN, CDR2 SYDVKM. The V gene end was trimmed by 4 bases and the J gene end by 3 bases; junction bases not matched to a gene: 12. The CDR3 loop spans 17 amino acids. CDR3: CASSSGQGTTSDYEQYF. The CDR3 DNA follows: TGTGCCAGCAGTTCGGGACAGGGGACTACCTCCGACTACGAGCAGTACTTC.

Concerning this clone: The sample contains more than one DNA sequence encoding this CDR3. The chain joins TRBV2 to TRBJ2-5; weak D call: TRBD1 (5 bases). The CDR3 loop spans 13 amino acids. V lost 3 bases, J lost 5 bases, and 10 bases lay in between. From germline, CDR1 is SNHLY and CDR2 FYNNEI. CDR3: CASSEVGRETQYF. In DNA, the CDR3 is TGTGCCAGCAGTGAGGTGGGGCGGGAGACCCAGTACTTC.

The V call is TRBV28, the J call TRBJ1-2; D might be TRBD1 (5 bases). Germline lookup yields CDR1 MDHEN and CDR2 SYDVKM. The CDR3 is 15 amino acids. Trimming stripped 6 bases from V and 5 bases from J, with 19 bases between. The CDR3 is CASSSGLEAGYGYTF. The DNA of the CDR3 is TGTGCCAGCAGCTCCGGACTAGAGGCAGGGTATGGCTACACCTTC.

CDR3 DNA: TGTGCCAGCAGTCCTAGGACTAGCGGGAGCAATGAGCAGTTCTTC. Its protein product is CASSPRTSGSNEQFF. The chain is built from TRBV11-3 and TRBJ2-1; 13 bases are a match to TRBD2. Germline V gene data show CDR1 as SGHNT and CDR2 as YENEEA. J was trimmed by 6 bases and V by 6 bases; bases with no gene match: 5. This CDR3 spans 15 amino acids.

The chain joins TRBV28 to TRBJ2-1; 9 bases agree with TRBD2. Germline values: CDR1 MDHEN, CDR2 SYDVKM. The V segment lost 7 bases and the J segment 1 base; nucleotides outside the gene matches: 5. The CDR3 length is 15 residues. The CDR3 sequence is CASTRAGGSYNEQFF. Written as DNA, the CDR3 is TGTGCCAGCACCCGGGCGGGAGGGTCCTACAATGAGCAGTTCTTC.

This clone was recorded once. The gene calls are TRBV5-5 and TRBJ2-7, with 14 bases lining up with TRBD2. J lost 4 bases, V lost 2 bases, and 14 bases had no gene match. Germline CDR1 reads SGHKS; CDR2 reads YYEKEE (reference sequence). The CDR3 has 19 amino acids. DNA for the CDR3: TGTGCCAGCAGCTTTCCACAGGGGGCAGGGACTAGCGGGAGATACGAGCAGTACTTC. Translation gives CASSFPQGAGTSGRYEQYF.